A single sample is the source of the 31 T cell receptor beta chains below, sequenced in a study of untreated major depressive disorder. Libraries were prepared by immunoSEQ multiplex PCR; TCRdb keeps only in-frame clonotypes and omits some of them. The sample lists more than 25,000 clones; about 89% were seen once. These receptors lack a known antigen. Study-level findings and limits: Compared with controls, depressed patients showed more TRBV05-01 (Vbeta 5.1) usage in CD4+ T cells.

The sequencing input was CD4+ T cells from PBMCs. Receptors were obtained from a woman in her twenties or thirties with major depressive disorder.

The V call is TRBV29-1, the J call TRBJ2-7, with 7 bases matching TRBD1. Germline V gene data show CDR1 as SQVTM and CDR2 as ANQGSEA. J was trimmed by 5 bases and V by 4 bases; bases with no gene match: 8. The CDR3 has 13 amino acids. CDR3 in amino acids: CSVGGGQINEQYF. DNA for the CDR3: TGCAGCGTTGGAGGGGGACAGATTAACGAGCAGTACTTC.

The J gene is TRBJ1-2, the V gene TRBV4-1; D might be TRBD1 (5 bases). Germline CDR1 is MGHRA and CDR2 is YSYEKL. Trimming removed 1 base from V and 3 bases from J, with 15 bases in between. The CDR3 loop spans 16 amino acids. The CDR3 nucleotides are TGCGCCAGCAGCCAAGTTACCAGCCGGGGGGACTATGGCTACACCTTC. Its protein product is CASSQVTSRGDYGYTF.

The rearrangement uses TRBV7-9 and TRBJ2-3; 11 bases match TRBD2. V gave up 5 bases and J gave up 4 bases; unmatched junction bases: 11. The CDR3 length is 17 residues. Per the germline V gene, CDR1 is SEHNR and CDR2 is FQNEAQ (reference sequence). In DNA, the CDR3 is TGTGCCAGCAGCCCCCAACTAGCGGGAGTGGGGGCAGATACGCAGTATTTT. The encoded protein is CASSPQLAGVGADTQYF.

The J gene is TRBJ2-7, the V gene TRBV19, with 11 bases that match TRBD1. The CDR3 runs 14 residues. The ends lost 4 bases at V and 2 bases at J; junction bases unmatched: 1. The germline V gene has CDR1 LNHDA and CDR2 SQIVND (reference sequence). The CDR3 nucleotides read TGTGCCAGTAGTAGGGACAGGGGGGCCTACGAGCAGTACTTC. Protein: CASSRDRGAYEQYF.

The chain is built from TRBV4-2 and TRBJ2-2, with D possibly TRBD1 on 7 matching bases. This CDR3 contains 17 residues. V dropped 3 bases and J dropped 7 bases, with 21 bases sitting between them. The germline V gene has CDR1 LGHNA and CDR2 YNFKEQ. The DNA for the CDR3 is TGTGCCAGCAGCCATGTGTGGCTACAGGGGCGGGACGGGGAGCTGTTTTTT. Residues: CASSHVWLQGRDGELFF.

The chain joins TRBV7-9 to TRBJ2-1; TRBD1 or TRBD2 may be the D gene (5 bases each). The CDR3 length is 14 residues. Germline CDR1 is SEHNR and CDR2 is FQNEAQ (reference sequence). Trimming removed 5 bases at V and 8 bases at J, with 16 bases between. The CDR3 loop is CASSLGTLGHEQFF. The CDR3, as DNA: TGTGCCAGCAGCCTTGGGACCCTCGGTCATGAGCAGTTCTTC.

The V gene is TRBV15, the J gene TRBJ1-2, with D tentatively TRBD1 (5 bases). CDR3 size: 13 residues. The germline V gene encodes CDR1 LNHNV and CDR2 YYDKDF (reference sequence). Trimming shortened V by 0 bases and J by 9 bases, and 11 bases separated the two germline ends. The CDR3 loop is CATSRDRPGSYTF. The DNA for the CDR3 is TGTGCCACCAGCAGAGATCGTCCAGGGAGCTACACCTTC. Based on the CDR3 plus reference TRBV15 and TRBJ1-2, the full variable domain is DAMVIQNPRYQVTQFGKPVTLSCSQTLNHNVMYWYQQKSSQAPKLLFHYYDKDFNNEADTPDNFQSRRPNTSFCFLDIRSPGLGDTAMYLCATSRDRPGSYTFGSGTRLTVV.

The chain uses TRBV18 and TRBJ2-7; 8 bases agree with TRBD2. The germline gives CDR1 KGHSH, CDR2 LQKENI. V trimming: 3 bases; J trimming: 5 bases; junction bases outside the gene matches: 3. The CDR3 covers 13 residues. For the CDR3, the DNA is TGTGCCAGCTCACCGGGACTAGAAAACGAGCAGTACTTC. Its translation is CASSPGLENEQYF.

The rearrangement links TRBV6-1 to TRBJ2-1; 7 bases agree with TRBD2. The ends lost 2 bases at V and 4 bases at J; junction bases unmatched: 5. The germline gives CDR1 MNHNS, CDR2 SASEGT. The CDR3 runs 15 residues. CDR3 sequence: CASSETLAGYNEQFF. The CDR3, as DNA: TGTGCCAGCAGTGAAACCTTAGCGGGTTACAATGAGCAGTTCTTC.

The V and J genes are TRBV4-3 and TRBJ2-3; 9 bases match TRBD1. The CDR3 is 16 amino acids. The germline V gene encodes CDR1 LGHNA and CDR2 YSLEER. Trimming cost V 0 bases and J 2 bases; bases outside gene matches: 3. The DNA of the CDR3 is TGCGCCAGCAGCCAAGAGGGGGACAGGGACACAGATACGCAGTATTTT. Translating it yields CASSQEGDRDTDTQYF.

The genes are TRBV2 and TRBJ1-2; D might be TRBD1 (5 bases). The V gene lost 6 bases and the J gene lost 4 bases, with 15 bases spanning the gap. The CDR3 is 14 residues long. Germline V lookup: CDR1 SNHLY, CDR2 FYNNEI. The CDR3 DNA reads TGTGCCAGCAGCCGGGGGGGGGAAGGCTATGGCTACACCTTC. This translates into CASSRGGEGYGYTF. The entire variable domain, with the rest obtained from reference TRBV2 and TRBJ1-2, is as follows: EPEVTQTPSHQVTQMGQEVILRCVPISNHLYFYWYRQILGQKVEFLVSFYNNEISEKSEIFDDQFSVERPDGSNFTLKIRSTKLEDSAMYFCASSRGGEGYGYTFGSGTRLTVV.

V and J are TRBV6-5 and TRBJ2-3, with D unclear. Germline loops: CDR1 MNHEY, CDR2 SVGAGI. V was trimmed by 6 bases and J by 0 bases, leaving 13 bases between them. There are 15 residues in the CDR3. The CDR3 nucleotides are TGTGCCAGCAGAAGTATCAGTCCTAGCACAGATACGCAGTATTTT. This translates into CASRSISPSTDTQYF.

The chain uses TRBV9 and TRBJ2-1; 9 bases fit TRBD2. Germline assignment: CDR1 SGDLS and CDR2 YYNGEE. V shed 1 base and J 9 bases; nucleotides not matched to a gene: 5. There are 14 residues in the CDR3. The CDR3 DNA reads as TGTGCCAGCAGCGTATCGGGACTAGCAGTTGAGCAGTTCTTC. Its translation is CASSVSGLAVEQFF.

Concerning this clone: One end of the junction is discordant with germline, which a read error may explain. The V gene is TRBV6-5, the J gene TRBJ1-4, with 7 bases aligning to TRBD1. CDR3 length: 13 amino acids. Per the germline V gene, CDR1 is MNHEY and CDR2 is SVGAGI. The CDR3 nucleotides are TGTGCCAGCAGTTACTCCGGGGGCAGGGGGATCGTTTTT. Its translation is CASSYSGGRGIVF.

This clone was observed a single time. V gene TRBV6-1 combines with J gene TRBJ1-5; tentatively, D is TRBD1 (5 bases). The CDR3 totals 15 residues. Trimming took off 7 bases at V and 1 base at J, with 14 bases between the two ends. Germline values: CDR1 MNHNS, CDR2 SASEGT. CDR3 bases: TGTGCCAGCATGAGGGACCTCTTGAGCAATCAGCCCCAGCATTTT. Its translation: CASMRDLLSNQPQHF.

The gene calls are TRBV10-3 and TRBJ2-7, with a tentative D call TRBD2 (8 bases). Germline assignment: CDR1 ENHRY and CDR2 SYGVKD. V lost 7 bases and J lost 5, with 18 bases in between. CDR3 length: 14 amino acids. The CDR3: CAITREGARDEQYF. CDR3 nucleotides: TGTGCCATCACCCGGGAGGGGGCTAGGGACGAGCAGTACTTC.

The V and J genes are TRBV7-3 and TRBJ1-1; D uncertain. Germline CDR1 is SGHTA and CDR2 is FQGTGA. The length of the CDR3 is 14 residues. V was cut by 6 bases and J by 1 base, with 12 bases left in between. CDR3 nucleotide sequence: TGTGCCAGCAGAAGAGAGGCGTCGAACACTGAAGCTTTCTTT. Encoded protein: CASRREASNTEAFF.

The gene calls are TRBV29-1 and TRBJ1-1; maybe TRBD1 (6 bases). Germline loops: CDR1 SQVTM, CDR2 ANQGSEA. V lost 5 bases and J 5 bases, leaving 18 bases between the germline ends. The CDR3 is made up of 14 amino acids. The CDR3 loop reads CSVRGAAVGTEAFF. In DNA, the CDR3 is TGCAGCGTTCGGGGGGCAGCGGTTGGGACTGAAGCTTTCTTT. The complete variable domain, with remaining parts taken from reference TRBV29-1 and TRBJ1-1, reads SAVISQKPSRDICQRGTSLTIQCQVDSQVTMMFWYRQQPGQSLTLIATANQGSEATYESGFVIDKFPISRPNLTFSTLTVSNMSPEDSSIYLCSVRGAAVGTEAFFGQGTRLTVV.

This clone was seen only once. The rearrangement joins TRBV19 to TRBJ1-6; D is ambiguous. The germline V gene has CDR1 LNHDA and CDR2 SQIVND (reference sequence). V was shortened by 3 bases and J by 5 bases, with 8 bases between the two germline ends. The length of the CDR3 is 14 residues. The CDR3 loop is CASSIGPNNSPLHF. Here the CDR3 DNA reads TGTGCCAGTAGTATCGGGCCAAATAATTCACCCCTCCACTTT.

The chain employs TRBV4-1 and TRBJ1-2; D is possibly TRBD1 (5 bases). There are 14 residues in the CDR3. Trimming took 4 bases from V and 2 from J, leaving 11 bases between them. Germline V gene lookup returns CDR1 MGHRA and CDR2 YSYEKL. CDR3 amino acids: CASSPRAGNYGYTF. For the CDR3, the DNA is TGCGCCAGCAGCCCCAGGGCAGGGAACTATGGCTACACCTTC.

This chain links TRBV11-2 with TRBJ2-1; D gene unclear. Germline V gene lookup returns CDR1 SGHAT and CDR2 FQNNGV. This CDR3 spans 13 amino acids. V shed 0 bases and J shed 9 bases, with 9 bases lying between them. The CDR3 bases are TGTGCCAGCAGCTTAGAAAGCCAGAGTGAGCAGTTCTTC. This codes for CASSLESQSEQFF.

This clone was seen more than once but under ten times. The chain uses TRBV5-6 and TRBJ1-2; unclear D gene. Between the trimmed V and J ends, which lost 3 bases and 6 bases, there was a span of 12 bases. The CDR3 spans 13 residues. Germline V lookup: CDR1 SGHDT, CDR2 YYEEEE. The CDR3 region is CASSSTAGNGYTF. In nucleotides, the CDR3 is TGTGCCAGCAGCTCCACGGCCGGAAATGGCTACACCTTC.

The chain recombines TRBV18 with TRBJ1-2; D is unresolved. Per the germline V gene, CDR1 is KGHSH and CDR2 is LQKENI. Trimming took off 0 bases at V and 8 bases at J, with 10 bases between the two ends. The CDR3 has 13 residues. Here the CDR3 reads CASSPPGREGYTF. CDR3 sequence (DNA): TGTGCCAGCTCACCACCCGGTAGGGAGGGCTACACCTTC.

The chain combines TRBV6-4 with TRBJ2-1, with no clear D. This CDR3 has 15 amino acids. Looked up from germline, CDR1 is MRHNA and CDR2 is SNTAGT. V lost 2 bases, J lost 2 bases, and 10 bases lay in between. Here the CDR3 reads CASSDGQATYNEQFF. Written as DNA, the CDR3 is TGTGCCAGCAGTGACGGGCAGGCAACCTACAATGAGCAGTTCTTC.

V and J are TRBV2 and TRBJ2-2, with 13 positions matching TRBD2. The CDR3 totals 15 residues. The V and J ends lost 6 bases and 10 bases, in that order; junction bases with no gene match: 8. Looked up from germline, CDR1 is SNHLY and CDR2 is FYNNEI. The CDR3 DNA is TGTGCCAGCAGGGGTCCCGGGACTAGCGGGGCGGAGCTGTTTTTT. It yields the protein CASRGPGTSGAELFF.

The chain joins TRBV2 to TRBJ1-3, with D unresolved. V was shortened by 7 bases and J by 0 bases, with 10 bases between the two germline ends. The CDR3 loop spans 14 amino acids. Looked up from germline, CDR1 is SNHLY and CDR2 is FYNNEI. CDR3: CASTFLDSGNTIYF. CDR3 in DNA: TGTGCCAGCACATTCCTGGACTCTGGAAACACCATATATTTT.

The rearrangement uses TRBV11-3 and TRBJ2-1; 9 nucleotides match TRBD2. Germline CDR1 is SGHNT and CDR2 is YENEEA. J was trimmed by 5 bases and V by 5 bases; bases with no gene match: 7. CDR3 length: 15 residues. The chain's CDR3 is CASSLWTSVDNEQFF. The CDR3 bases are TGTGCCAGCAGCCTCTGGACTAGCGTGGACAATGAGCAGTTCTTC.

The chain combines TRBV7-2 with TRBJ2-7, with 12 bases that match TRBD2. With 5 bases clipped from V and 3 bases from J, the junction kept 5 bases outside the gene matches. This CDR3 comprises 15 residues. The germline CDR1 and CDR2 sequences are SGHTA and FQGNSA. The CDR3 loop reads CASSQMTSGGYEQYF. CDR3 DNA: TGTGCCAGCAGCCAAATGACTAGCGGGGGCTACGAGCAGTACTTC.

The V gene is TRBV28, the J gene TRBJ2-2; weak D call: TRBD2 (5 bases). Germline V gene sequence: CDR1 MDHEN, CDR2 SYDVKM. The CDR3 is 15 amino acids. The ends were cut back, 1 base at V and 4 bases at J, with 10 bases in the middle. This chain's CDR3 is CASSLYFRGTGELFF. CDR3 coding DNA: TGTGCCAGCAGTTTATATTTCCGGGGCACCGGGGAGCTGTTTTTT.

The chain carries TRBV5-4 and TRBJ2-2; D perhaps matches TRBD2 (5 bases). CDR1 is SGHNT and CDR2 is YYREEE in the germline V gene (reference sequence). V was cut by 4 bases and J by 1 base, with 8 bases left in between. This CDR3 spans 14 amino acids. The CDR3 DNA follows: TGTGCCAGCAGCCGGGGTGGGAACACCGGGGAGCTGTTTTTT. Protein: CASSRGGNTGELFF.

This sequence joins TRBV7-2 and TRBJ2-7, with D hard to call. The V gene's germline CDR1 is SGHTA and CDR2 FQGNSA. This CDR3 spans 14 amino acids. The V gene lost 2 bases and the J gene lost 0 bases, with 8 bases spanning the gap. The CDR3 here is CASSLYSNSYEQYF. CDR3 bases: TGTGCCAGCAGCTTATACAGTAACTCCTACGAGCAGTACTTC. Full variable domain (rest looked up from reference TRBV7-2 and TRBJ2-7): GAGVSQSPSNKVTEKGKDVELRCDPISGHTALYWYRQSLGQGLEFLIYFQGNSAPDKSGLPSDRFSAERTGGSVSTLTIQRTQQEDSAVYLCASSLYSNSYEQYFGPGTRLTVT.